Presented here are 9 T cell receptor beta chains from one specimen sequenced in a study of blood T cell repertoires in COVID-19. Method: immunoSEQ multiplex PCR; TCRdb's copy keeps in-frame clones and lacks some. This sample yields 100,000 to 120,000 clones, of which 82% are seen a single time; more than 15% belongs to the top ten. The sample was peripheral blood. These receptors all stem from a woman between 55 and 75 years old with acute or convalescent COVID-19.

V is TRBV18 and J is TRBJ1-4, with a possible D match to TRBD1 (5 bases). V lost 4 bases, J lost 6 bases, and 9 bases lay in between. Germline values: CDR1 KGHSH, CDR2 LQKENI. The CDR3 loop spans 13 amino acids. CDR3 DNA sequence: TGTGCCAGCTCACGTGAACAGGATGAAAAACTGTTTTTT. Translated, it gives CASSREQDEKLFF.

The V gene is TRBV28, the J gene TRBJ2-7, with 8 bases that match TRBD1. The V segment lost 5 bases and the J segment 3 bases; nucleotides outside the gene matches: 6. CDR3 length: 14 amino acids. Germline lookup yields CDR1 MDHEN and CDR2 SYDVKM. The CDR3 region is CASSPGTGVYEQYF. DNA for the CDR3: TGTGCCAGCAGTCCCGGGACAGGAGTCTACGAGCAGTACTTC. The full variable domain, rest sourced from reference TRBV28 and TRBJ2-7, is DVKVTQSSRYLVKRTGEKVFLECVQDMDHENMFWYRQDPGLGLRLIYFSYDVKMKEKGDIPEGYSVSREKKERFSLILESASTNQTSMYLCASSPGTGVYEQYFGPGTRLTVT.

The V gene is TRBV4-3, the J gene TRBJ2-3, with D maybe TRBD2 (5 bases). Between the trimmed V and J ends, which lost 1 base and 3 bases, there was a span of 23 bases. The CDR3 loop spans 19 amino acids. Germline V gives CDR1 LGHNA, CDR2 YSLEER. The CDR3: CASSQGGLLGIEETDTQYF. In nucleotides, the CDR3 is TGCGCCAGCAGCCAAGGTGGGTTACTCGGGATCGAAGAGACAGATACGCAGTATTTT.

This rearrangement joins TRBV4-2 to TRBJ1-2; tentative D call: TRBD1 (5 bases). The CDR3 has 16 amino acids. Trimming stripped 0 bases from V and 4 bases from J, with 15 bases between. Germline lookup yields CDR1 LGHNA and CDR2 YNFKEQ. The CDR3: CASSQDKLGAAYGYTF. In nucleotides, the CDR3 is TGTGCCAGCAGCCAAGATAAACTTGGGGCAGCCTATGGCTACACCTTC.

The chain joins TRBV12-3 or TRBV12-4 to TRBJ1-5, with 7 bases aligning to TRBD1. Trimming at V came to 8 bases and at J to 7 bases, leaving 8 bases not matched to a gene. The CDR3 covers 13 residues. The CDR3 region is CASQSRQGQPQHF. Here the CDR3 DNA reads TGTGCCAGCCAGAGCCGACAGGGACAGCCCCAGCATTTT.

Written as DNA, the CDR3 is TGTGCCAGCAGCGTAGCTCCGCGCGGGAGCTCCACGGGCGAGACCCAGTACTTC. It specifies CASSVAPRGSSTGETQYF. The chain recombines TRBV9 with TRBJ2-5; 7 nucleotides agree with TRBD2. The CDR3 extends over 18 amino acids. With V trimmed by 0 bases and J by 5 bases, 16 bases remained unmatched. Per the germline V gene, CDR1 is SGDLS and CDR2 is YYNGEE.

The chain uses TRBV2 and TRBJ1-2; D call uncertain. The germline CDR1 and CDR2 sequences are SNHLY and FYNNEI. The CDR3 extends over 14 amino acids. V lost 2 bases and J 8 bases, leaving 15 bases between the germline ends. CDR3 region: CASSERTGRQGYTF. The CDR3 bases are TGTGCCAGCAGTGAACGGACGGGGAGACAAGGCTACACCTTC.

The chain recombines TRBV19 with TRBJ1-2; D gene unclear. The CDR3 totals 13 residues. Trimming took 4 bases from V and 7 from J, leaving 13 bases between them. CDR1 is LNHDA and CDR2 is SQIVND in the germline V gene (reference sequence). The CDR3 bases are TGTGCCAGTAGTACCGCCCCAGATCGTGGCTACACCTTC. Translated: CASSTAPDRGYTF.

This clone was observed a single time. The rearrangement joins TRBV5-6 to TRBJ2-7; the match to TRBD1 covers 9 bases. Trimming at V came to 0 bases and at J to 5 bases, leaving 0 bases not matched to a gene. This CDR3 is built from 13 residues. Germline V CDR1 and CDR2: SGHDT, YYEEEE. CDR3 sequence (DNA): TGTGCCAGCAGCTTGGGGGACAGGGACGAGCAGTACTTC. It codes for CASSLGDRDEQYF.